A selection of T cell receptor beta chains follows, all from one sample in a study of T cells in Graves' hyperthyroidism and ophthalmopathy. Each CDR3 protein gets one entry after TCRdb re-called the multiplex PCR reads with MiXCR. Among 700,000 or so distinct CDR3 sequences, 16% were seen once, and the ten largest hold over 7.5%. Sequences were obtained from blood. The receptors stem from a man aged 18 to 30 with Graves' hyperthyroidism. CDR3s include the opening cysteine and the closing phenylalanine or tryptophan. Fields, in order: J gene, CDR3 length, D gene, clone size, V gene, CDR3 DNA, CDR3 protein. The D gene is left open where the match is weak. For some rows the clone size is stated as once, few or many, or as a class when expanded; others skip it.

TRBJ2-5,14,TRBD2,-,TRBV5-8,TGTGCCAGCAGGAAGGGGACTAGCGAAGAGACCCAGTACTTC,CASRKGTSEETQYF
TRBJ2-3,17,TRBD2,few,TRBV5-4,TGTGCCAGCAGCTCGCCGACTAGCGGGAGGACCACAGATACGCAGTATTTT,CASSSPTSGRTTDTQYF
TRBJ2-1,16,-,few,TRBV29-1,TGCAGCGTCAGCCATACGGGGGCCGTGACGTACAATGAGCAGTTCTTC,CSVSHTGAVTYNEQFF
TRBJ2-1,19,TRBD2,many,TRBV28,TGTGCCAGCAGTCGAGCCCTAGCGGGAGGCCGCAGCTCCTACAATGAGCAGTTCTTC,CASSRALAGGRSSYNEQFF
TRBJ2-1,17,-,many,TRBV7-9,TGTGCCAGCAGCTTAGTCCCATCTGGGTTGAAATTGAATGAGCAGTTCTTC,CASSLVPSGLKLNEQFF
TRBJ2-3,13,-,many,TRBV2,TGTGCCAGCAGTGGACTAGGAGCAGATACGCAGTATTTT,CASSGLGADTQYF
TRBJ2-4,14,-,many,TRBV27,TGTGCCAGCAGGTCCCCTATAGCCAAAAACATTCAGTACTTC,CASRSPIAKNIQYF
TRBJ1-1,13,TRBD1,-,TRBV6-1,TGTGCCAGCAGGGGACAGGGCTTCACTGAAGCTTTCTTT,CASRGQGFTEAFF
TRBJ2-2,14,-,many,TRBV7-2,TGTGCCAGCAGCTTAAGTCGAGTCACCGGGGAGCTGTTTTTT,CASSLSRVTGELFF
TRBJ2-3,17,TRBD2,-,TRBV9,TGTGCCAGCAGCGCCCCGGGGGAGCGGGAGCAGACAGATACGCAGTATTTT,CASSAPGEREQTDTQYF
TRBJ2-7,15,-,few,TRBV27,TGTGCCAGCAGGGGGGTCGGGGAGGTTTACGAGGAGCAGTACTTC,CASRGVGEVYEEQYF
TRBJ2-3,17,TRBD2,-,TRBV27,TGTGCCAGCAGTGACACCCTACTAGCGGGAGTAACAGATACGCAGTATTTT,CASSDTLLAGVTDTQYF
TRBJ2-7,15,TRBD2,-,TRBV28,TGTGCCAGCAGCAGCTTTACTAGCGGGAGTTACGAGCAGTACTTC,CASSSFTSGSYEQYF
TRBJ1-1,15,-,few,TRBV7-9,TGTGCCAGCAGCCCCCCCGGTACAGCCTACACTGAAGCTTTCTTT,CASSPPGTAYTEAFF
TRBJ2-2,14,TRBD1,-,TRBV28,TGTGCCAGCAGTTTATCAGGGGGTGGCGGGGAGCTGTTTTTT,CASSLSGGGGELFF
TRBJ2-1,16,-,-,TRBV11-1,TGTGCCAGCAGCCATGGTCGGAGGTGGGGCTACAATGAGCAGTTCTTC,CASSHGRRWGYNEQFF
TRBJ1-2,15,-,few,TRBV20-1,TGCAGTGCTAGAGATTTAGACACCTGGCACTATGGCTACACCTTC,CSARDLDTWHYGYTF
TRBJ2-7,12,-,many,TRBV11-1,TGTGCCAGCGACGGCGGATCCTACGAGCAGTACTTC,CASDGGSYEQYF
TRBJ2-1,15,-,-,TRBV12-3/TRBV12-4,TGTGCCAGCAGTTTAGCCAGGACTCCTTACAATGAGCAGTTCTTC,CASSLARTPYNEQFF
TRBJ2-2,16,TRBD1,few,TRBV27,TGTGCCAGCAGTTTACGGGCAGGGGGCCTCACCGGGGAGCTGTTTTTT,CASSLRAGGLTGELFF
TRBJ2-7,15,TRBD1,few,TRBV4-1,TGCGCCAGCAGCCAATACAGGGGTATCTCCTACGAGCAGTACTTC,CASSQYRGISYEQYF
TRBJ1-2,15,-,many,TRBV2,TGTGCCAGCAGTGAAAGCGTCACGGAGGCGGGTGGCTACACCTTC,CASSESVTEAGGYTF
TRBJ2-2,16,TRBD1,-,TRBV7-2,TGTGCCAGCAGCTTAGTCGAGACAGGGACCCCCGGGGAGCTGTTTTTT,CASSLVETGTPGELFF
TRBJ2-5,14,TRBD1,many,TRBV2,TGTGCCAGCAGGAGAAGGACAGGCCAAGAGACCCAGTACTTC,CASRRRTGQETQYF
TRBJ2-1,16,TRBD1,once,TRBV9,TGTGCCAGCAGCGTAGGGGGGACAGGGGGTTACAATGAGCAGTTCTTC,CASSVGGTGGYNEQFF
TRBJ1-2,15,TRBD1,many,TRBV6-4,TGTGCCAGCAGTGAGCAAGGGACAGGGACCTATGGCTACACCTTC,CASSEQGTGTYGYTF
TRBJ2-1,13,TRBD2,many,TRBV20-1,TGCAGTGCTAGCGGGAGGGCCTACAATGAGCAGTTCTTC,CSASGRAYNEQFF
TRBJ1-1,15,TRBD1,many,TRBV7-8,TGTGCCAGCAGCCCTAATACAGGGGTAAACACTGAAGCTTTCTTT,CASSPNTGVNTEAFF
TRBJ1-1,15,TRBD1,many,TRBV7-3,TGTGCCAGCAGCTTAAGGGGACAGGGGGACACTGAAGCTTTCTTT,CASSLRGQGDTEAFF
TRBJ2-1,15,-,many,TRBV28,TGTGCCAGCAGTTTATTGGAGGACCTCCACAATGAGCAGTTCTTC,CASSLLEDLHNEQFF
TRBJ2-2,14,-,few,TRBV6-2/TRBV6-3,TGTGCCAGCAGTGACTCTAGGGGCGGCGGGGAGCTGTTTTTT,CASSDSRGGGELFF
TRBJ2-7,14,-,few,TRBV6-1,TGTGCCAGCAGGGGGGACTTAGCGTCCTACGAGCAGTACTTC,CASRGDLASYEQYF
TRBJ2-1,15,TRBD2,many,TRBV10-3,TGTGCCATCAGTCCCACTAGCGTCCACTACAATGAGCAGTTCTTC,CAISPTSVHYNEQFF
TRBJ1-2,13,-,many,TRBV10-2,TGCGCCAGCTCGGACGGAAGGGACTATGGCTACACCTTC,CASSDGRDYGYTF
TRBJ2-5,14,TRBD1,few,TRBV28,TGTGCCAGCAGGGGCAGGGGGTTTCAAGAGACCCAGTACTTC,CASRGRGFQETQYF
TRBJ2-1,18,-,many,TRBV3-1,TGTGCCAGCAGCCCCTCCAGGGCACAGGGAAGTGTTACATATGAGCAGTTCTTC,CASSPSRAQGSVTYEQFF
TRBJ2-1,12,-,many,TRBV28,TGTGCCAGCAGTTTGTGGAGGGATGAGCAGTTCTTC,CASSLWRDEQFF
TRBJ2-5,12,-,many,TRBV28,TGTGCCAGCAGCACCTCCGAAGAGACCCAGTACTTC,CASSTSEETQYF
TRBJ2-1,16,TRBD1,many,TRBV27,TGTGCCAGCAGTTTACGCGTTCGGGACAGGGGGGATGAGCAGTTCTTC,CASSLRVRDRGDEQFF
TRBJ2-1,13,-,few,TRBV20-1,TGCAGTGCAAAGCGGAGCCCCTACAATGAGCAGTTCTTC,CSAKRSPYNEQFF
TRBJ2-4,15,TRBD1,-,TRBV5-1,TGCGCCAGCAGCTTGGATGGGGACAGGGGTGGCATTCAGTACTTC,CASSLDGDRGGIQYF